This entry describes one T cell receptor (beta chain). Its antigen is unknown. The junction departs from germline at one end; a sequencing error may be responsible. The CDR3 covers 15 residues. Germline V CDR1 and CDR2: PRHDT, FYEKMQ (reference sequence). Combining a sample-barcoded 5' primer with a J-beta primer mix, a second PCR ran for about 7 to 11 cycles. One entry per CDR3 protein results from TCRdb running MiXCR on the 5' RACE reads. This repertoire shows 550,000 to 600,000 distinct CDR3 sequences, less than 60% found once; its top ten account for around 24%. This sample is part of a study of blood T cells in healthy people across ages. Study-wide background: Template switching recovered approximately one barcoded beta molecule for every two T cells.

Notes on the study in general: Naive and antigen-experienced cells were not separated, limiting conclusive comparison. Those diversity estimates obtained from one million T cells were thought to be underestimates. TCR beta diversity per million T cells fell roughly linearly with age.

The receptor was derived from a man older than 75 in good health. The sequenced material came from blood. This chain joins TRBV13 and TRBJ1-4; possible D gene TRBD1, 5 bases. In DNA, the CDR3 is TGTGCCAGCAACAAAGGGGCAGGGAATAATGAAAAGCTGTTTTTT. Translated, it gives CASNKGAGNNEKLFF.